The next 25 T cell receptor beta chains were all read from a single sample in a study of identical twins. In TCRdb, the 5' RACE reads were re-called with MiXCR into one record per CDR3 protein. The top ten clones hold roughly an eighth of a sample with 420,000 or so distinct CDR3 sequences, roughly 20% of them seen once. Sequencing was performed on naive T cells sorted from blood. The receptors were gathered from a man aged 45-65 years in good health.

The chain combines TRBV6-1 with TRBJ2-7; D is ambiguous. V was trimmed by 5 bases and J by 0 bases, leaving 11 bases between them. Germline values: CDR1 MNHNS, CDR2 SASEGT. The CDR3 has 14 residues. This CDR3 is CASSPDTSSYEQYF. The CDR3 nucleotides are TGTGCCAGCAGTCCCGACACAAGCTCCTACGAGCAGTACTTC.

This clonotype was counted a few times. The rearrangement uses TRBV7-9 and TRBJ2-1, with D perhaps matching TRBD1 (5 bases). The CDR3 runs 14 residues. The germline CDR1 and CDR2 sequences are SEHNR and FQNEAQ (reference sequence). The V end lost 3 bases, the J end lost 10 bases, and 16 bases lay between the germline ends. The CDR3 loop is CASSLGLVDREQFF. DNA for the CDR3: TGTGCCAGCAGCTTGGGGCTAGTCGATCGCGAGCAGTTCTTC.

This clonotype appeared a few times. The J gene is TRBJ2-3, the V gene TRBV20-1; no reliable D call. With 5 bases removed from V and 4 bases from J, the gap between germline ends came to 7 bases. The CDR3 is 11 residues long. Germline CDR1 and CDR2: DFQATT and SNEGSKA (reference sequence). The CDR3: CSAPPADTQYF. CDR3 sequence (DNA): TGCAGTGCTCCCCCAGCAGATACGCAGTATTTT.

This clonotype has a handful of counts. This chain uses TRBV20-1 with TRBJ2-3, with 10 bases aligning to TRBD2. With 6 bases clipped from V and 4 bases from J, the junction kept 7 bases outside the gene matches. The V gene's germline CDR1 is DFQATT and CDR2 SNEGSKA (reference sequence). This CDR3 is 14 amino acids long. CDR3 loop: CSARTSGVPDTQYF. DNA for the CDR3: TGCAGTGCCAGAACTAGCGGGGTCCCAGATACGCAGTATTTT.

This clonotype was detected a few times. This chain uses TRBV5-1 with TRBJ2-5; either TRBD1 or TRBD2 may fit D (5 bases each). Germline-derived CDR1 and CDR2 are SGHRS and YFSETQ. There are 15 residues in the CDR3. The V end lost 1 base, the J end lost 5 bases, and 15 bases lay between the germline ends. CDR3 region: CASSLWGTAGETQYF. DNA of the CDR3: TGCGCCAGCAGCTTGTGGGGGACGGCAGGGGAGACCCAGTACTTC.

The chain has TRBV4-1 and TRBJ1-1, with D tentatively TRBD1 (6 bases). Between the trimmed V and J ends, which lost 2 bases and 4 bases, there was a span of 14 bases. Looked up from germline, CDR1 is MGHRA and CDR2 is YSYEKL. The CDR3 sequence is 15 residues long. Written as DNA, the CDR3 is TGCGCCAGCAGCCAACCCCGTGGGGGGCCCACTGAAGCTTTCTTT. This translates into CASSQPRGGPTEAFF.

Comments on this clonotype: The conserved final phenylalanine or tryptophan is absent from the CDR3, which likely points to a read error. This chain links TRBV7-8 with TRBJ2-7, with 10 bases matching TRBD1. Germline lookup yields CDR1 SGHVS and CDR2 FQNEAQ. The CDR3 extends over 13 amino acids. The trim removed 5 bases at V and 7 bases at J, leaving 5 bases unmatched. The CDR3 sequence is CASSRDRGFEQYL. CDR3 sequence (DNA): TGTGCCAGCAGCCGGGACAGGGGATTTGAGCAGTACCTC.

This chain connects TRBV10-3 to TRBJ2-1; TRBD2 matches 8 bases. Germline V gene data show CDR1 as ENHRY and CDR2 as SYGVKD. CDR3 length: 15 amino acids. Trimming took 11 bases from V and 1 from J; bases not matched to a gene: 10. The CDR3 here is CAAIAGPSSYNEQFF. In DNA, the CDR3 is TGTGCCGCCATAGCGGGACCCTCTTCCTACAATGAGCAGTTCTTC.

This rearrangement joins TRBV15 to TRBJ2-1; TRBD2 matches 10 bases. CDR1 LNHNV and CDR2 YYDKDF come from the germline V gene (reference sequence). The CDR3 has 15 residues. J was trimmed by 6 bases and V by 5 bases; bases with no gene match: 7. The CDR3 sequence: CATSVKREGLNEQFF. CDR3 nucleotides: TGTGCCACCAGCGTTAAGCGGGAGGGCCTCAATGAGCAGTTCTTC. Full variable domain (rest looked up from reference TRBV15 and TRBJ2-1): DAMVIQNPRYQVTQFGKPVTLSCSQTLNHNVMYWYQQKSSQAPKLLFHYYDKDFNNEADTPDNFQSRRPNTSFCFLDIRSPGLGDTAMYLCATSVKREGLNEQFFGPGTRLTVL.

The gene calls are TRBV4-3 and TRBJ1-2, with 9 bases fitting TRBD1. This CDR3 has 15 residues. Germline V gene data show CDR1 as LGHNA and CDR2 as YSLEER. V was pared by 3 bases and J by 5 bases, with 7 bases of the junction left unmatched. The CDR3 reads CASSHTGGARYGYTF. DNA for the CDR3: TGCGCCAGCAGCCATACAGGGGGCGCTCGGTATGGCTACACCTTC.

The rearrangement links TRBV4-2 to TRBJ2-1; TRBD1 might be the D (5 bases). CDR1 and CDR2 from the germline V gene are LGHNA and YNFKEQ. V was clipped by 2 bases and J by 2 bases, with 13 bases between them. The CDR3 covers 16 residues. The CDR3 here is CASSQRTSITYNEQFF. DNA of the CDR3: TGTGCCAGCAGCCAACGGACATCCATAACCTACAATGAGCAGTTCTTC.

The chain's CDR3 is CASSSYWASPTYQYF. CDR3 bases: TGTGCCAGCAGTTCATACTGGGCCTCCCCGACCTATCAGTACTTC. The V gene is TRBV28, the J gene TRBJ2-4; D not resolved. There are 15 residues in the CDR3. The germline gives CDR1 MDHEN, CDR2 SYDVKM. Trimming stripped 4 bases from V and 12 bases from J, with 22 bases between.

This clonotype was recorded many times. The rearrangement joins TRBV20-1 to TRBJ2-3, with D possibly TRBD2 on 5 matching bases. The CDR3 is made up of 12 amino acids. From germline, CDR1 is DFQATT and CDR2 SNEGSKA (reference sequence). Trimming shortened V by 3 bases and J by 7 bases, and 11 bases separated the two germline ends. The CDR3 DNA sequence: TGCAGTGCTAGTGATTCGGGGTATACGCAGTATTTT. It is translated as CSASDSGYTQYF.

The chain carries TRBV5-1 and TRBJ2-4, with no clear D. V was shortened by 0 bases and J by 1 base, with 11 bases between the two germline ends. This CDR3 has 16 amino acids. CDR1 is SGHRS, CDR2 YFSETQ, per germline. The CDR3 nucleotides are TGCGCCAGCAGCTTGGTCTCCCCTGGGGCCAAAAACATTCAGTACTTC. It specifies CASSLVSPGAKNIQYF.

This clonotype was observed at least ten times. The genes are TRBV20-1 and TRBJ2-3, with a tentative D call TRBD1 (5 bases). This CDR3 has 15 amino acids. Germline V gene data show CDR1 as DFQATT and CDR2 as SNEGSKA (reference sequence). The V end lost 5 bases, the J end lost 4 bases, and 19 bases lay between the germline ends. The CDR3 is CSAAPPRGAADTQYF. In nucleotides, the CDR3 is TGCAGTGCTGCCCCCCCAAGGGGCGCCGCAGATACGCAGTATTTT.

The sample holds a few counts of this clonotype. The gene calls are TRBV7-2 and TRBJ1-5; D unresolved. This CDR3 spans 13 amino acids. Germline V gene data show CDR1 as SGHTA and CDR2 as FQGNSA. V shed 6 bases and J shed 4 bases, with 10 bases lying between them. CDR3 nucleotides: TGTGCCAGCAGTTTTGCCGAAAATCAGCCCCAGCATTTT. Translated: CASSFAENQPQHF.

This clonotype was detected many times. The V call is TRBV20-1, the J call TRBJ1-5; D is undetermined. Germline assignment: CDR1 DFQATT and CDR2 SNEGSKA (reference sequence). This CDR3 is built from 14 residues. V was cut by 5 bases and J by 7 bases, with 18 bases left in between. The CDR3 here is CSALPPRARQPQHF. The DNA for the CDR3 is TGCAGTGCTCTTCCCCCCCGGGCGCGGCAGCCCCAGCATTTT.

V is TRBV5-6 and J is TRBJ1-4, with TRBD1 as a possible D gene (5 bases). Trimming removed 4 bases from V and 5 bases from J, with 12 bases in between. Germline loops: CDR1 SGHDT, CDR2 YYEEEE. This CDR3 region has 14 residues. CDR3 residues: CASSEGHSNEKLFF. In DNA, the CDR3 is TGTGCCAGCAGCGAAGGACATTCGAATGAAAAACTGTTTTTT.

This clonotype was found once. The V gene is TRBV7-9, the J gene TRBJ2-1; 14 nucleotides align to TRBD2. The length of the CDR3 is 17 residues. The germline V gene encodes CDR1 SEHNR and CDR2 FQNEAQ (reference sequence). V gave up 4 bases and J gave up 5 bases; unmatched junction bases: 7. The CDR3 bases are TGTGCCAGCAGCTCCAGGCGACTAGCGGGAGGGAACAATGAGCAGTTCTTC. It codes for CASSSRRLAGGNNEQFF.

The table lists this clonotype with many counts. The V call is TRBV27, the J call TRBJ2-7, with 7 positions matching TRBD1. The CDR3 is made up of 14 amino acids. With 6 bases clipped from V and 4 bases from J, the junction kept 9 bases outside the gene matches. Germline-derived CDR1 and CDR2 are MNHEY and SMNVEV (reference sequence). The CDR3 loop is CASRPGTAKYEQYF. In nucleotides, the CDR3 is TGTGCCAGCAGACCCGGGACAGCAAAGTACGAGCAGTACTTC.

This clonotype was recorded a few times. The gene calls are TRBV12-3 or TRBV12-4 and TRBJ1-2, with 9 bases aligning to TRBD1. With V trimmed by 5 bases and J by 7 bases, 5 bases remained unmatched. The CDR3 has 13 amino acids. The CDR3 here is CASSAGTGTGYTF. CDR3 sequence (DNA): TGTGCCAGCAGTGCCGGGACAGGGACTGGCTACACCTTC.

This clonotype has ten or more counts. The genes are TRBV29-1 and TRBJ2-7; D is ambiguous. V was trimmed by 4 bases and J by 6 bases, leaving 19 bases between them. This CDR3 contains 14 residues. CDR1 is SQVTM, CDR2 ANQGSEA, per germline. In nucleotides, the CDR3 is TGCAGCGTTGTGCCCCGGGCCTCGACCTCCGAGCAGTACTTC. This encodes CSVVPRASTSEQYF.

This clonotype was counted between two and nine times. The chain has TRBV7-9 and TRBJ2-7; D remains unclear. Germline V gene sequence: CDR1 SEHNR, CDR2 FQNEAQ (reference sequence). V gave up 5 bases and J gave up 2 bases, with 13 bases separating them. CDR3 length: 14 amino acids. The DNA of the CDR3 is TGTGCCAGCAGCCCAATCCGGGTCCCCTACGAGCAGTACTTC. This codes for CASSPIRVPYEQYF. Drawing the rest from reference TRBV7-9 and TRBJ2-7, the complete variable domain is DTGVSQNPRHKITKRGQNVTFRCDPISEHNRLYWYRQTLGQGPEFLTYFQNEAQLEKSRLLSDRFSAERPKGSFSTLEIQRTEQGDSAMYLCASSPIRVPYEQYFGPGTRLTVT.

This clonotype was recorded a few times. The chain carries TRBV29-1 and TRBJ1-3; unclear D gene. CDR1 SQVTM and CDR2 ANQGSEA come from the germline V gene. The ends were cut back, 4 bases at V and 2 bases at J, with 9 bases in the middle. This CDR3 is 13 amino acids long. CDR3 sequence (DNA): TGCAGCGTTGTTGGTGGTCCTGGAAACACCATATATTTT. This sequence encodes CSVVGGPGNTIYF.

This clonotype was picked up many times. The V gene is TRBV20-1, the J gene TRBJ2-4; the D call may be TRBD1 or TRBD2 (6 bases each). The CDR3 extends over 15 amino acids. V was shortened by 3 bases and J by 6 bases, with 18 bases between the two germline ends. CDR1 and CDR2 (germline): DFQATT, SNEGSKA (reference sequence). The CDR3 DNA sequence: TGCAGTGCTAGTGGTATGGGGGGCGGTGGAAACATTCAGTACTTC. Translating it yields CSASGMGGGGNIQYF.